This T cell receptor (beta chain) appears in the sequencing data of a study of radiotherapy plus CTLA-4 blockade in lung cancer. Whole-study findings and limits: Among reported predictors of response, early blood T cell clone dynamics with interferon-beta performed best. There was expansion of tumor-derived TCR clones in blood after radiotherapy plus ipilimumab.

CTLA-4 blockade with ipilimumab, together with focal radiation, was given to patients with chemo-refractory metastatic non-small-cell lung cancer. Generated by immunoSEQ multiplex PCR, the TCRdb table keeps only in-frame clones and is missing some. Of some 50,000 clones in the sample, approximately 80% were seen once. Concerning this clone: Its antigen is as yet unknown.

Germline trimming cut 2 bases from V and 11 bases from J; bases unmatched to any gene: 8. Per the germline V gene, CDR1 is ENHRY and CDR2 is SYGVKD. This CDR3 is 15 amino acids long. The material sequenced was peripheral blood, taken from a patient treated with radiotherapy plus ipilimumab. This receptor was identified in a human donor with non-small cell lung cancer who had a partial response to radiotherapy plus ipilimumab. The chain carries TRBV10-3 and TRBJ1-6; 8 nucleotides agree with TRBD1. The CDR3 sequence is CAISERQGPRAPLHF. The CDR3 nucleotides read TGTGCCATCAGTGAGAGACAGGGGCCCCGGGCACCCCTCCACTTT.